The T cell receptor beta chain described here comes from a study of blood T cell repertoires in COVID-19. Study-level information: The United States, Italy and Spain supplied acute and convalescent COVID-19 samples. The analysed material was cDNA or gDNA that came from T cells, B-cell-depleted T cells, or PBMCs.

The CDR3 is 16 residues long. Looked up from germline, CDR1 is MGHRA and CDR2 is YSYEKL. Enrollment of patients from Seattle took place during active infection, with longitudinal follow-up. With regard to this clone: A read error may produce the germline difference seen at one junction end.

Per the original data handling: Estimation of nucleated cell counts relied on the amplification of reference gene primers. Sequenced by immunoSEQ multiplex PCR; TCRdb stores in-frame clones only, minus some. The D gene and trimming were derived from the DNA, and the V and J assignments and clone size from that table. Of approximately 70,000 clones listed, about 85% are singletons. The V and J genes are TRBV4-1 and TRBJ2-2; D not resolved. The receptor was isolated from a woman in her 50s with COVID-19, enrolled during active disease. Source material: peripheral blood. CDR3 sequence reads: CASSQGFLQNTGELFF. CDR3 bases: TGCGCCAGCAGTCAAGGTTTCTTACAAAACACCGGGGAGCTGTTTTTT.